The T cell receptor (beta chain) described here comes from a study of cytomegalovirus exposure and HLA in healthy donors. On the study more broadly: An early data release held around 80 million unique TCRs from HLA-typed donors.

On this clone itself: Antigen: not known.

Germline CDR1 SEHNR, CDR2 FQNEAQ (reference sequence). Trimming pared 5 bases from V and 3 bases from J, leaving 14 bases between. This CDR3 region has 14 residues. The study's findings and limits: The majority of CMV-associated TCR beta chains were reported as apparently HLA-restricted in a later analysis.

Each donor was nominally healthy when sampled (though unrecorded immune exposures were likely). The PCR was carried out with 60 Vbeta primers and 13 Jbeta primers. Only in-frame clones appear in the TCRdb table, and some are missing; sequencing was by immunoSEQ multiplex PCR. In the table there are approximately 220,000 clones, 75% to 80% of which are singletons. The chain recombines TRBV7-9 with TRBJ2-7, with D perhaps TRBD2 (7 bases). Sequenced material: PBMCs. The sequence was obtained from a male donor in good health and CMV-seronegative. The CDR3: CASSERGGGYEQYF. CDR3 nucleotide sequence: TGTGCCAGCAGCGAGCGAGGGGGGGGCTACGAGCAGTACTTC.